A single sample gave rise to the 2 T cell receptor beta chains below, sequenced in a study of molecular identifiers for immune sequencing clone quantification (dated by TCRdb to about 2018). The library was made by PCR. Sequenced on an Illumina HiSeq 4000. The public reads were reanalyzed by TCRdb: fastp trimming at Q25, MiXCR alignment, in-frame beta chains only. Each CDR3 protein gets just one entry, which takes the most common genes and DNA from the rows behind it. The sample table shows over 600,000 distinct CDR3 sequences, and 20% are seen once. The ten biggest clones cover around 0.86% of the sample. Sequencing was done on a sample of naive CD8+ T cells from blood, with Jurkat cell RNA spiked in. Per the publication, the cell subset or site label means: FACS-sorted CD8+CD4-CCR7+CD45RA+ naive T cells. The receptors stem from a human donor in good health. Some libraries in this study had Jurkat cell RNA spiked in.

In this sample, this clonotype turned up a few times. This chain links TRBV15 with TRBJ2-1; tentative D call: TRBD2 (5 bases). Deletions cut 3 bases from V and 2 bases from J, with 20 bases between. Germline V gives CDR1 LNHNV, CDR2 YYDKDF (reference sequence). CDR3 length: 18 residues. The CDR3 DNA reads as TGTGCCACCAGCAGCTCCCCGGCGGACTCGTTCCCCTACAATGAGCAGTTCTTC. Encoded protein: CATSSSPADSFPYNEQFF.

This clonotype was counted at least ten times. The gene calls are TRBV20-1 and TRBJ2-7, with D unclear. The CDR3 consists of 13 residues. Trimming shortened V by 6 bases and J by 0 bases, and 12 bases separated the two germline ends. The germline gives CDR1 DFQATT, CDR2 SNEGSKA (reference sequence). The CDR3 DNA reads TGCAGTGCAGTAGCTTTTAACTCCTACGAGCAGTACTTC. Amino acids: CSAVAFNSYEQYF.